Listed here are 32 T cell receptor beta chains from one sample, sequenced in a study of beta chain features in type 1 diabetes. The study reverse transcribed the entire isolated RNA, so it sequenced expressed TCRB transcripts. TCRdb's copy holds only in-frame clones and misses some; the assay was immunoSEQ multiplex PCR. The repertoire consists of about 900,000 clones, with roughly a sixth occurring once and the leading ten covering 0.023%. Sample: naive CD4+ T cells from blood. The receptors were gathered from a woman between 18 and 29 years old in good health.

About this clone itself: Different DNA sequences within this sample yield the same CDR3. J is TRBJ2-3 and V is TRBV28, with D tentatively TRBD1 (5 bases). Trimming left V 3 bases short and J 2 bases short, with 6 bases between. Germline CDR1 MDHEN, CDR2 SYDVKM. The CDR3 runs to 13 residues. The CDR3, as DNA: TGTGCCAGCAGTTTGACAGCCACAGATACGCAGTATTTT. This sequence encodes CASSLTATDTQYF.

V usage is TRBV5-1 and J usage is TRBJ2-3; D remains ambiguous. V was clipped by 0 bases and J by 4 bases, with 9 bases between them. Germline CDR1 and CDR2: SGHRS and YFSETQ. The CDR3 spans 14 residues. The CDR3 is CASSLGQHSDTQYF. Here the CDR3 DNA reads TGCGCCAGCAGCTTGGGGCAGCATTCAGATACGCAGTATTTT.

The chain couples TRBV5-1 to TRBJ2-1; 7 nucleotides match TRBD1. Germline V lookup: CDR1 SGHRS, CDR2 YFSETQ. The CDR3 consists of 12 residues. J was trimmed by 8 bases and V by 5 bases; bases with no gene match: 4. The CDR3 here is CASRRGQDEQFF. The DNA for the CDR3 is TGCGCCAGCAGGAGGGGGCAGGATGAGCAGTTCTTC.

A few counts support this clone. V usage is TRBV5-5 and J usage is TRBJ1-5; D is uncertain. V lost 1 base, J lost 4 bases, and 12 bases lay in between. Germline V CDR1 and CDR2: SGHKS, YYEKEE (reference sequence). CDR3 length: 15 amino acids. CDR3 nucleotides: TGTGCCAGCAGCTTGTGGTTCGACGGGAATCAGCCCCAGCATTTT. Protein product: CASSLWFDGNQPQHF.

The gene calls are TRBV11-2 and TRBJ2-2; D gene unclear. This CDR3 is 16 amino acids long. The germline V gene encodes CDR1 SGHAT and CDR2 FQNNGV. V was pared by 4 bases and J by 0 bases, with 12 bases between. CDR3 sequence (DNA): TGTGCCAGCAGCTCCCGGATAGCAGCGAACACCGGGGAGCTGTTTTTT. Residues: CASSSRIAANTGELFF.

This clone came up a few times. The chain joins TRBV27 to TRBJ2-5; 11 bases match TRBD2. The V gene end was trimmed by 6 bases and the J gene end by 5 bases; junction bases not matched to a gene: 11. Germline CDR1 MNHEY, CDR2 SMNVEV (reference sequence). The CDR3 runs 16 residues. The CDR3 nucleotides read TGTGCCAGCAGCTCCGTAGCGGGAGGGCCTAGGGAGACCCAGTACTTC. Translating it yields CASSSVAGGPRETQYF.

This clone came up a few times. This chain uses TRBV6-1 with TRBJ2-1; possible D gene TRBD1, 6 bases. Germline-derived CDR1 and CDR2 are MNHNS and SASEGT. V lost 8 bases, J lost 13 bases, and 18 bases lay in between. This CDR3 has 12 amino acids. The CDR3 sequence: CASATMTGHQFF. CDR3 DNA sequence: TGTGCCAGCGCAACAATGACAGGACATCAGTTCTTC.

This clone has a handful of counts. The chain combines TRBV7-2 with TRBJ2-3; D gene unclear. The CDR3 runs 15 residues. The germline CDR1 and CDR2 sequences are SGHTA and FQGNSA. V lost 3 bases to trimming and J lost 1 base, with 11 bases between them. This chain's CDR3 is CASSFRSAGTDTQYF. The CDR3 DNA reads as TGTGCCAGCAGCTTCCGCAGTGCCGGCACAGATACGCAGTATTTT.

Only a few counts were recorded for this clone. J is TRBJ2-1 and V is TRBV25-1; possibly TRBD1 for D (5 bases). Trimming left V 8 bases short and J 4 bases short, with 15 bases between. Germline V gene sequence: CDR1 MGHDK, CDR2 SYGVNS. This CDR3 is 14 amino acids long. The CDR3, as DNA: TGTGCCAGCGGGGCGGAACACGGGTACAATGAGCAGTTCTTC. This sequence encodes CASGAEHGYNEQFF.

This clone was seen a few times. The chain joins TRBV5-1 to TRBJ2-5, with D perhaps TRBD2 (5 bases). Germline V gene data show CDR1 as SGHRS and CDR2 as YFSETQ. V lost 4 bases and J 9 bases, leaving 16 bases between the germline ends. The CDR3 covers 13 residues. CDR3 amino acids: CASSQDGLGAQYF. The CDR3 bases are TGCGCCAGCAGCCAGGACGGGTTGGGAGCCCAGTACTTC.

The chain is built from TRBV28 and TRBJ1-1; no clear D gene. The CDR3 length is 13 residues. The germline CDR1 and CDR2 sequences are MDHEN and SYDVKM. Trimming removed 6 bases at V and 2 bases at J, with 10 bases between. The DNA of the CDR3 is TGTGCCAGCAGCCTAGTACCCAACACTGAAGCTTTCTTT. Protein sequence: CASSLVPNTEAFF.

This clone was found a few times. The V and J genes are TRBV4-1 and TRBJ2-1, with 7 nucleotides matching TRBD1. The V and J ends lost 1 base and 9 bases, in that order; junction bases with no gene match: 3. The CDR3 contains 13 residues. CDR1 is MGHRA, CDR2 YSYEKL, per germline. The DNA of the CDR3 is TGCGCCAGCAGCCAAGGGGACAGATTTGAGCAGTTCTTC. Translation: CASSQGDRFEQFF.

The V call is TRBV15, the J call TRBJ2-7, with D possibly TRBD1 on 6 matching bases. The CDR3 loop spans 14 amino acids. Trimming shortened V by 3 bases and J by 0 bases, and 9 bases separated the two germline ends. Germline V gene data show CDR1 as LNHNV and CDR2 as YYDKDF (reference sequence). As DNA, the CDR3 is TGTGCCACCAGCAGGCCAGGGGTCTCCTACGAGCAGTACTTC. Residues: CATSRPGVSYEQYF.

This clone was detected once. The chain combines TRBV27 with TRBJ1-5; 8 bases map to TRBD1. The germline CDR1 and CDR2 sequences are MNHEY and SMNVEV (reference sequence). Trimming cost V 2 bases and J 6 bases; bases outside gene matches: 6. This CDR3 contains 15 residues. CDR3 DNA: TGTGCCAGCAGTTTAGCGGCAGGGGGCTTTCAGCCCCAGCATTTT. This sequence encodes CASSLAAGGFQPQHF.

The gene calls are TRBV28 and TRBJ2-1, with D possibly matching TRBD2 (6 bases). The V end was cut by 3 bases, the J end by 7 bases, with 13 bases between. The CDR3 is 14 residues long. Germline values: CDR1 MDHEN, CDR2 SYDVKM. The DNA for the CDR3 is TGTGCCAGCAGTTTGGAGGGTGGCCGGAATGAGCAGTTCTTC. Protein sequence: CASSLEGGRNEQFF.

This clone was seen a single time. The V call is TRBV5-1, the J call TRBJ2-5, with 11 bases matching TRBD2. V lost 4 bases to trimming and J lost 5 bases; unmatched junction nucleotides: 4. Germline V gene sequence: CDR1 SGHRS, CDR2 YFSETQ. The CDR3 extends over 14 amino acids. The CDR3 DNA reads TGCGCCAGCAGCGTAGCGGGAGGGCTCGAGACCCAGTACTTC. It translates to CASSVAGGLETQYF.

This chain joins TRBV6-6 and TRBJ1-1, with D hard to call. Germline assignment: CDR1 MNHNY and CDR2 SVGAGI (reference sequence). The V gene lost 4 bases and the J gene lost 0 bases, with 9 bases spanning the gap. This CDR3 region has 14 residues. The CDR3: CASSSGRLNTEAFF. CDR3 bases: TGTGCCAGCAGTTCCGGCCGCTTGAACACTGAAGCTTTCTTT.

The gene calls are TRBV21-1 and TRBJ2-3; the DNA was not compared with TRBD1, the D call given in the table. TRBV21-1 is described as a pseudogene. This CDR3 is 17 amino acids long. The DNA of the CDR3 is TGTGCCAGCAGCAATTACAACAGGGGATGGGGCACAGATACGCAGTATTTT. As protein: CASSNYNRGWGTDTQYF.

The DNA for the CDR3 is TGTGCCAGCTCACCATTACGGGCACAGCAAGGAAACACCATATATTTT. It yields the protein CASSPLRAQQGNTIYF. This sequence joins TRBV18 and TRBJ1-3; D gene unclear. Trimming removed 2 bases at V and 4 bases at J, with 15 bases between. The CDR3 extends over 16 amino acids. Germline CDR1 KGHSH, CDR2 LQKENI.

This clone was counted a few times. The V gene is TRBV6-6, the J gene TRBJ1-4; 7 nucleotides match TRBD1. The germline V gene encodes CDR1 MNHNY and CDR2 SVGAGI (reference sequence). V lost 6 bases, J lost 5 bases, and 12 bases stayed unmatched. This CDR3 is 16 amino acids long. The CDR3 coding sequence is TGTGCCAGCAGCCGTAAGGGGGCCGGTTACAATGAAAAACTGTTTTTT. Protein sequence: CASSRKGAGYNEKLFF.

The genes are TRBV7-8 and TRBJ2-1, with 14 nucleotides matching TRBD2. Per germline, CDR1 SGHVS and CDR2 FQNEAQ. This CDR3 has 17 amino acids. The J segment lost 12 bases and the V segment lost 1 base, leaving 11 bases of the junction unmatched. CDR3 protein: CASSLGGTSGRGLRQFF. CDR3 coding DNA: TGTGCCAGCAGCTTAGGGGGGACTAGCGGGAGAGGATTGCGGCAGTTCTTC.

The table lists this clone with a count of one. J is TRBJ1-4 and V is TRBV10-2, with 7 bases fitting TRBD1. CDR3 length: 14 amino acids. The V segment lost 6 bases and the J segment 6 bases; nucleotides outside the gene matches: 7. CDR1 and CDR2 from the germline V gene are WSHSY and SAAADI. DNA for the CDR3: TGCGCCAGCAGCCGAGACAGGGTGTATGAAAAACTGTTTTTT. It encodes CASSRDRVYEKLFF.

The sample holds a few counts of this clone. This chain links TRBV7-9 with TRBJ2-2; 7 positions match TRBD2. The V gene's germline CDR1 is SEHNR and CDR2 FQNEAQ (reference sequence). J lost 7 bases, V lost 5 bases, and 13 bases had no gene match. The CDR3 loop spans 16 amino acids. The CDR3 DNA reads TGTGCCAGCAGCCCACGAGGGGCGGGAGCTGGCGGGGAGCTGTTTTTT. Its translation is CASSPRGAGAGGELFF. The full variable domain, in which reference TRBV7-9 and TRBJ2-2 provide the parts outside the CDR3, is DTGVSQNPRHKITKRGQNVTFRCDPISEHNRLYWYRQTLGQGPEFLTYFQNEAQLEKSRLLSDRFSAERPKGSFSTLEIQRTEQGDSAMYLCASSPRGAGAGGELFFGEGSRLTVL.

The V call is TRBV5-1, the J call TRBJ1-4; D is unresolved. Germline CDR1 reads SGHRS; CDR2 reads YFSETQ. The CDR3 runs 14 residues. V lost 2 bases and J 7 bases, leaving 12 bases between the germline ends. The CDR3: CASSLGEGFEKLFF. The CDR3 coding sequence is TGCGCCAGCAGCTTAGGAGAGGGCTTTGAAAAACTGTTTTTT.

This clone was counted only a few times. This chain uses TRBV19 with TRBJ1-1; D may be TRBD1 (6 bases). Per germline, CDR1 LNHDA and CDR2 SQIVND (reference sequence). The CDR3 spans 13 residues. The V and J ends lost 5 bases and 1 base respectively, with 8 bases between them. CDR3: CASSLQGNTEAFF. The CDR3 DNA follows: TGTGCCAGTAGTCTACAGGGGAACACTGAAGCTTTCTTT.

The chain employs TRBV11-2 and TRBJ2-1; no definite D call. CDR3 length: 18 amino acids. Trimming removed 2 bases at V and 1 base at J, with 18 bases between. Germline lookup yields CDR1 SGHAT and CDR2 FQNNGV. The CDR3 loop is CASSLLRTALKSYNEQFF. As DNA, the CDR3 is TGTGCCAGCAGCTTACTTCGAACAGCCCTCAAATCCTACAATGAGCAGTTCTTC.

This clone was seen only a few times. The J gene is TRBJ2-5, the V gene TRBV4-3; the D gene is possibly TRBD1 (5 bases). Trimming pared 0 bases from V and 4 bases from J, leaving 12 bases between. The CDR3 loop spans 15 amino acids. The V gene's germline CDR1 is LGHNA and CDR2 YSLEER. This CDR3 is CASSQEGRVAETQYF. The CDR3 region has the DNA TGCGCCAGCAGCCAAGAGGGCAGGGTGGCAGAGACCCAGTACTTC.

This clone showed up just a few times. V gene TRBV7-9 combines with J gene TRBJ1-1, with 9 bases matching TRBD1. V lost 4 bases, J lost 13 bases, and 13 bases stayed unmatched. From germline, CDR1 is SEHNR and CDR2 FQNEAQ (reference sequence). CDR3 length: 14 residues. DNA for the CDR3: TGTGCCAGCAGCTACGTCGGGGGACAGGGTTTGGTTTTCTTT. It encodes CASSYVGGQGLVFF.

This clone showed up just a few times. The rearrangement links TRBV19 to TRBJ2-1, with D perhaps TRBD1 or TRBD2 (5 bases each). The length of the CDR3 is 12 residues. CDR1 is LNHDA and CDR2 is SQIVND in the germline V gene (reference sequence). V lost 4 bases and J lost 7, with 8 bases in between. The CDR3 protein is CASSRGENEQFF. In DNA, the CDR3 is TGTGCCAGTAGTAGAGGGGAAAATGAGCAGTTCTTC.

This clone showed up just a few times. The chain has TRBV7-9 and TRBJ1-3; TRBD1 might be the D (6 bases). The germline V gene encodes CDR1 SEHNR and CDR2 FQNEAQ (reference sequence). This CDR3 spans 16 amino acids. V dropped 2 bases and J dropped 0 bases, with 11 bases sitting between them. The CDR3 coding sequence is TGTGCCAGCAGCTTATCCGACAGGCCCTCTGGAAACACCATATATTTT. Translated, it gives CASSLSDRPSGNTIYF.

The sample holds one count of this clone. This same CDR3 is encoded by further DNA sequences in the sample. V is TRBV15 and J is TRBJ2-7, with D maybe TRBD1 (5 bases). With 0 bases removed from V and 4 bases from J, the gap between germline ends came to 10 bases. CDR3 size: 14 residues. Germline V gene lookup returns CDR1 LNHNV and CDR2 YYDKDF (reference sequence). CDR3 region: CATSRDLRGYEQYF. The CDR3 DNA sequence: TGTGCCACCAGCAGAGATTTAAGGGGTTACGAGCAGTACTTC.

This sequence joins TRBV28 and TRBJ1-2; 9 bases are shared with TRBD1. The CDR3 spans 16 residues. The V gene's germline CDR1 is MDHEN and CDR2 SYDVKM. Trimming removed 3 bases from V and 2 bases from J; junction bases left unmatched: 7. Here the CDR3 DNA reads TGTGCCAGCAGTTTGGAAACAGGGGGCCGGAACTATGGCTACACCTTC. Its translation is CASSLETGGRNYGYTF.